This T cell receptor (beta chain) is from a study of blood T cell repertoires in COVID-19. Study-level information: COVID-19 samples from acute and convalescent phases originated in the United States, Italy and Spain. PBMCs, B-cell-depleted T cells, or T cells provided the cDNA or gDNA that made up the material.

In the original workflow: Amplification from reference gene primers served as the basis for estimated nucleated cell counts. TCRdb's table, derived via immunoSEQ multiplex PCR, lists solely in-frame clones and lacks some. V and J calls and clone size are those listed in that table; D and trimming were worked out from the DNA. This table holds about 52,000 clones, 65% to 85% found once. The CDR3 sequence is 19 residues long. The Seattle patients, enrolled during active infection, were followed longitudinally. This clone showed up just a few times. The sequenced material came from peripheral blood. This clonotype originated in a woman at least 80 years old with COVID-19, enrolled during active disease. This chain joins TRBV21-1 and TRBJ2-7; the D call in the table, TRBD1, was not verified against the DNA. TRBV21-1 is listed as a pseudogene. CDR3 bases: TGTGCCAGCAGCAAGGTGTACTCGGACAGGGCCCCGGGAAACTACGAGCAGTACTTC. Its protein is CASSKVYSDRAPGNYEQYF.